Listed below are T cell receptor beta chains from one sample, sequenced in a study of blood T cell repertoires in COVID-19. Clones were sequenced by immunoSEQ multiplex PCR, and TCRdb holds only the in-frame ones, with some missing. The profile shows around 84,000 clones, around four fifths of them singletons. Sequenced sample: peripheral blood. The receptors here all came from a man older than 75 with active or convalescent COVID-19. Each CDR3 is given with its conserved first and last residue. D genes are given only for firm matches. Size is stated for part of the rows, as once, few or many counts, or as a class when the clone is expanded.

-,TRBD1,TRBJ1-2,TRBV25-1,TGTGCCACCCAAGACAGGGCTAACTATGGCTACACCTTC,CATQDRANYGYTF
few,-,TRBJ1-2,TRBV11-2,TGTGCCAGCAGCGTCGGGGGACACTATGGCTACACCTTC,CASSVGGHYGYTF
-,-,TRBJ2-1,TRBV10-3,TGTGCCATAAAAACTCGGGACTCCGGGAACAATGAGCAGTTCTTC,CAIKTRDSGNNEQFF
once,-,TRBJ2-5,TRBV9,TGTGCCAGCAGCGTGGGTTATGCGGATGAGACCCAGTACTTC,CASSVGYADETQYF
-,-,TRBJ1-3,TRBV28,TGTGCCAGCAGTTTATTGGGGAGGGATGGAAACACCATATATTTT,CASSLLGRDGNTIYF
-,TRBD2,TRBJ2-5,TRBV5-1,TGCGCCAGCGCCTTACTAGCGGGAGAGGTAGAGACCCAGTACTTC,CASALLAGEVETQYF
-,-,TRBJ2-1,TRBV12-3/TRBV12-4,TGTGCCAGCTCCCCGACTGGCTACAATGAGCAGTTCTTC,CASSPTGYNEQFF
-,-,TRBJ2-3,TRBV5-1,TGCGCCAGCAGCTTGGTAGCAGGCACAGATACGCAGTATTTT,CASSLVAGTDTQYF
-,TRBD1,TRBJ1-1,TRBV18,TGTGCCAGCTCAGTCGGAACAGGGGACACTGAAGCTTTCTTT,CASSVGTGDTEAFF
-,-,TRBJ1-3,TRBV11-3,TGTGCCAGCAGCTCCGGCTCTGGAAACACCATATATTTT,CASSSGSGNTIYF
-,-,TRBJ2-3,TRBV24-1,TGTGCCACCAGTACCGGGGGCACAGATACGCAGTATTTT,CATSTGGTDTQYF
-,-,TRBJ1-1,TRBV19,TGTGCCAGTAGTGATCGGGTGAACACTGAAGCTTTCTTT,CASSDRVNTEAFF
-,TRBD1,TRBJ1-2,TRBV6-5,TGTGCCAGCAGTCCGGACAGGGCTCTGGGCTATGGCTACACCTTC,CASSPDRALGYGYTF
-,-,TRBJ2-3,TRBV12-3/TRBV12-4,TGTGCCAGCAGCCTCCGTAGAGGTACGCAGTATTTT,CASSLRRGTQYF
once,-,TRBJ2-5,TRBV5-4,TGTGCCAGCAGAGGCAGGCCCCAAGAGACCCAGTACTTC,CASRGRPQETQYF
-,TRBD1,TRBJ1-1,TRBV2,TGTGCCAGCAGTGAGCAGGGGGCAGGCACTGAAGCTTTCTTT,CASSEQGAGTEAFF
few,-,TRBJ1-5,TRBV6-1,TGTGCCAGCAGTGAAGCAGAGTCCCCCCAGCATTTT,CASSEAESPQHF
-,-,TRBJ2-1,TRBV28,TGTGCCAGCAGTTTTTTACAGGGCAGTGGGTACAATGAGCAGTTCTTC,CASSFLQGSGYNEQFF
-,-,TRBJ1-5,TRBV12-3/TRBV12-4,TGTGCCAGTAATCAAGCTAGCAATCAGCCCCAGCATTTT,CASNQASNQPQHF
-,-,TRBJ2-2,TRBV2,TGTGCCAGCAGTGGGACACCAAAGGGGGAGCTGTTTTTT,CASSGTPKGELFF
once,-,TRBJ1-4,TRBV13,TGTGCCAGCAGCTTACAGGGTCGGGCTAATGAAAAACTGTTTTTT,CASSLQGRANEKLFF
-,-,TRBJ1-1,TRBV5-1,TGCGCCAGCAGCCCCCGATCGACAGGCGAAGGTGAAGCTTTCTTT,CASSPRSTGEGEAFF
once,TRBD2,TRBJ2-3,TRBV5-4,TGTGCCAGCAGCGTTGAGGGACTAGGTCGCATATCTACGCAGTATTTT,CASSVEGLGRISTQYF
few,-,TRBJ1-2,TRBV6-5,TGTGCCAGCAGTTACTCCGCAGGCCTCACTGAAGGCTACACCTTC,CASSYSAGLTEGYTF
once,TRBD1,TRBJ1-1,TRBV7-9,TGTGCCAGCAGCTCTCCGGGACAGGGTCTCACTGAAGCTTTCTTT,CASSSPGQGLTEAFF
few,TRBD2,TRBJ2-2,TRBV5-4,TGTGCCAGCAGCTACGGGACTAGCAAAACCGGGGAGCTGTTTTTT,CASSYGTSKTGELFF
-,TRBD2,TRBJ2-1,TRBV6-5,TGTGCCAGCCATAGCGGGAACTATGAGCAGTTCTTC,CASHSGNYEQFF
-,-,TRBJ1-6,TRBV18,TGTGCCAGCTCCGACCGACAGGACTTGAATTCACCCCTCCACTTT,CASSDRQDLNSPLHF
few,TRBD2,TRBJ2-3,TRBV18,TGTGCCAGCTCATCCGCGGGAGGTAGCACAGATACGCAGTATTTT,CASSSAGGSTDTQYF
few,-,TRBJ1-6,TRBV4-1,TGCGCCAGCAGCCAAGATTTCGGGAATAATAATTCACCCCTCCACTTT,CASSQDFGNNNSPLHF
-,TRBD1,TRBJ1-6,TRBV18,TGTGCCAGCTCATCGACGACAGGGTTGAGATCACCCCTCCACTTT,CASSSTTGLRSPLHF
-,TRBD1,TRBJ1-2,TRBV13,TGTGCCAGCAGGAAATACGACAGGGGACGGATCTATGGCTACACCTTC,CASRKYDRGRIYGYTF
-,-,TRBJ1-5,TRBV6-5,TGTGCCATCCGGGAGGGCAATCAGCCCCAGCATTTT,CAIREGNQPQHF
-,-,TRBJ1-4,TRBV28,TGTGCCAGCAGTACCCTCGGGCGGGGGGCGGTGAATGAAAAACTGTTTTTT,CASSTLGRGAVNEKLFF